The 9 T cell receptor beta chains presented below share a single source sample, sequenced in a study of response to subunit inactivated influenza vaccine. Each CDR3 protein gets one entry after TCRdb re-called the RT-PCR reads with MiXCR. This repertoire shows about 190,000 distinct CDR3 sequences, under 15% found once; its top ten account for about 28%. Here the sequenced sample was CD8+ T cells sorted from PBMCs, taken 5 days after vaccination. The receptors originated from a man aged 45 to 65 who received an inactivated influenza vaccine.

In its sample, this clonotype was seen a few times. The V call is TRBV7-9, the J call TRBJ2-3, with D perhaps assigned TRBD1 or TRBD2 (6 bases each). The V end was cut by 6 bases, the J end by 2 bases, with 18 bases between. The CDR3 is 16 residues long. Looked up from germline, CDR1 is SEHNR and CDR2 is FQNEAQ (reference sequence). The CDR3 DNA sequence: TGTGCCAGCAGTCAAGGCATCGGGGGCCACACAGATACGCAGTATTTT. As protein: CASSQGIGGHTDTQYF. Based on the CDR3 plus reference TRBV7-9 and TRBJ2-3, the full variable domain is DTGVSQNPRHKITKRGQNVTFRCDPISEHNRLYWYRQTLGQGPEFLTYFQNEAQLEKSRLLSDRFSAERPKGSFSTLEIQRTEQGDSAMYLCASSQGIGGHTDTQYFGPGTRLTVL.

This clonotype occurred a few times. The CDR3, as DNA: TGTGCCAGCAGCCAAGATCTCGGCGACTACGAGCAGTACTTC. Protein: CASSQDLGDYEQYF. J is TRBJ2-7 and V is TRBV4-2; D not resolved. The CDR3 spans 14 residues. The V gene lost 0 bases and the J gene lost 3 bases, with 9 bases spanning the gap. CDR1 is LGHNA and CDR2 is YNFKEQ in the germline V gene.

This clonotype was found a few times. The chain combines TRBV25-1 with TRBJ1-1, with D perhaps matching TRBD1 (5 bases). Deletions cut 3 bases from V and 0 bases from J, with 11 bases between. CDR3 size: 15 residues. Germline V gene lookup returns CDR1 MGHDK and CDR2 SYGVNS. The CDR3 region is CASSDSGGMNTEAFF. CDR3 DNA: TGTGCCAGCAGTGACTCCGGGGGGATGAACACTGAAGCTTTCTTT.

This chain connects TRBV9 to TRBJ2-4; maybe TRBD2 (6 bases). This CDR3 has 16 amino acids. Germline V gene lookup returns CDR1 SGDLS and CDR2 YYNGEE. The V gene lost 3 bases and the J gene lost 6 bases, with 19 bases spanning the gap. The CDR3 reads CASSDTGLSGRNIQYF. DNA of the CDR3: TGTGCCAGCAGCGACACGGGACTCTCAGGGAGAAACATTCAGTACTTC. The whole variable domain, filled in from reference TRBV9 and TRBJ2-4, reads DSGVTQTPKHLITATGQRVTLRCSPRSGDLSVYWYQQSLDQGLQFLIQYYNGEERAKGNILERFSAQQFPDLHSELNLSSLELGDSALYFCASSDTGLSGRNIQYFGAGTRLSVL.

The sample holds a few counts of this clonotype. The CDR3 loop reads CASSYWGNSLGEQYF. The CDR3, as DNA: TGTGCCAGCAGTTACTGGGGGAATTCACTCGGCGAGCAGTACTTC. This chain connects TRBV6-5 to TRBJ2-7; D may correspond to TRBD1 or TRBD2 (5 bases each). The CDR3 contains 15 residues. Deletions cut 1 base from V and 6 bases from J, with 16 bases between. CDR1 MNHEY and CDR2 SVGAGI come from the germline V gene.

V gene TRBV3-1 combines with J gene TRBJ2-1, with D perhaps matching TRBD1 or TRBD2 (6 bases each). Trimming took 1 base from V and 2 from J, leaving 12 bases between them. The CDR3 length is 16 residues. Germline loops: CDR1 LGHDT, CDR2 YNNKEL (reference sequence). The CDR3 region is CASSQGGRRAYNEQFF. In nucleotides, the CDR3 is TGTGCCAGCAGCCAAGGGGGGCGGAGGGCCTACAATGAGCAGTTCTTC.

Regarding this clonotype: Being one base from a much bigger clone, this may be a read error. V usage is TRBV10-3 and J usage is TRBJ2-7; D gene uncertain. V lost 7 bases to trimming and J lost 3 bases, with 10 bases between them. Germline loops: CDR1 ENHRY, CDR2 SYGVKD. The CDR3 sequence is 12 residues long. CDR3 sequence: CAINGNSYEQYF. The CDR3 nucleotides are TGTGCCATCAATGGTAACAGCTACGAGCAGTACTTC.

In this sample, this clonotype turned up many times. The rearrangement joins TRBV28 to TRBJ2-7; 14 bases fit TRBD2. CDR1 MDHEN and CDR2 SYDVKM come from the germline V gene. The CDR3 contains 20 residues. The V and J ends lost 5 bases and 6 bases, in that order; junction bases with no gene match: 21. The DNA of the CDR3 is TGTGCCAGCAGTACAAACTCCGGGACTAGCGGGAGCCCCTTAAGCGTCGAGCAGTACTTC. Amino acid sequence: CASSTNSGTSGSPLSVEQYF.

This clonotype was detected ten times or more. This chain links TRBV28 with TRBJ2-5; TRBD1 agrees at 8 bases. V shed 8 bases and J 4 bases; nucleotides not matched to a gene: 9. The CDR3 runs to 14 residues. The germline V gene has CDR1 MDHEN and CDR2 SYDVKM. The CDR3 spells CASLRTGRPETQYF. The CDR3 DNA is TGTGCCAGCCTACGGACAGGGAGGCCAGAGACCCAGTACTTC.